Shown below are 24 T cell receptor beta chains from a single sample sequenced in a study of T cells after yellow fever vaccination. TCRdb reanalysed the 5' RACE reads using MiXCR and keeps one entry per CDR3 protein. The sample consists of about 63,000 distinct CDR3 sequences, 6.5% to 9% of them appearing once. Material: CD8+ T cells sorted from PBMCs, obtained 15 days after the yellow fever booster vaccination. The receptors were sampled from a young man who received the YFV17D yellow fever vaccine.

This clonotype has at least ten counts. The V and J genes are TRBV9 and TRBJ2-7; D gene unclear. V lost 0 bases and J 9 bases, leaving 19 bases between the germline ends. Germline values: CDR1 SGDLS, CDR2 YYNGEE. The CDR3 sequence is 15 residues long. CDR3 sequence reads: CASSVARLGIWGQYF. In nucleotides, the CDR3 is TGTGCCAGCAGCGTAGCGAGATTAGGGATTTGGGGGCAGTACTTC.

This clonotype has ten or more counts. The J gene is TRBJ2-7, the V gene TRBV29-1, with 14 bases matching TRBD2. Germline trimming cut 7 bases from V and 4 bases from J; bases unmatched to any gene: 6. The CDR3 runs 14 residues. The germline gives CDR1 SQVTM, CDR2 ANQGSEA. The chain's CDR3 is CSAGTSGSRYEQYF. CDR3 DNA: TGCAGCGCTGGGACTAGCGGGAGTCGTTACGAGCAGTACTTC.

This sequence joins TRBV7-6 and TRBJ2-5; 7 nucleotides agree with TRBD1. Germline CDR1 SGHVS, CDR2 FNYEAQ. Trimming at V came to 5 bases and at J to 5 bases, leaving 11 bases not matched to a gene. This CDR3 has 15 residues. CDR3 sequence (DNA): TGTGCCAGCAGCCAGACATGGACAGGTTGGGAGACCCAGTACTTC. It yields the protein CASSQTWTGWETQYF.

This clonotype has ten or more counts. The chain uses TRBV13 and TRBJ2-7, with D possibly matching TRBD2 (6 bases). Germline assignment: CDR1 PRHDT and CDR2 FYEKMQ (reference sequence). The CDR3 covers 13 residues. V dropped 5 bases and J dropped 0 bases, with 8 bases sitting between them. The CDR3 spells CASSTGLSYEQYF. The CDR3 DNA is TGTGCCAGCAGCACGGGACTCTCCTACGAGCAGTACTTC. Full variable domain (rest looked up from reference TRBV13 and TRBJ2-7): AAGVIQSPRHLIKEKRETATLKCYPIPRHDTVYWYQQGPGQDPQFLISFYEKMQSDKGSIPDRFSAQQFSDYHSELNMSSLELGDSALYFCASSTGLSYEQYFGPGTRLTVT.

At least ten counts were recorded for this clonotype. The V call is TRBV10-3, the J call TRBJ2-3; 7 nucleotides align to TRBD2. CDR3 size: 15 residues. Germline CDR1 is ENHRY and CDR2 is SYGVKD. After removal of 6 bases from V and 2 bases from J, the junction contained 8 bases not matched to a gene. The CDR3 coding sequence is TGTGCCATCAGCCCCTCGAGCGGGAACACAGATACGCAGTATTTT. Residues: CAISPSSGNTDTQYF.

This clonotype was observed many times. This chain links TRBV11-2 with TRBJ2-1; D is uncertain. V lost 3 bases to trimming and J lost 4 bases, with 10 bases between them. The germline V gene encodes CDR1 SGHAT and CDR2 FQNNGV. The CDR3 has 14 amino acids. CDR3 amino acids: CASSFPDQYNEQFF. As DNA, the CDR3 is TGTGCCAGCAGCTTCCCGGACCAATACAATGAGCAGTTCTTC. Together with reference TRBV11-2 and TRBJ2-1, the CDR3 gives the full variable domain: EAGVAQSPRYKIIEKRQSVAFWCNPISGHATLYWYQQILGQGPKLLIQFQNNGVVDDSQLPKDRFSAERLKGVDSTLKIQPAKLEDSAVYLCASSFPDQYNEQFFGPGTRLTVL.

In this sample, this clonotype turned up many times. V usage is TRBV5-4 and J usage is TRBJ1-2, with TRBD1 as a possible D gene (5 bases). The CDR3 totals 16 residues. Germline CDR1 and CDR2: SGHNT and YYREEE (reference sequence). Trimming left V 0 bases short and J 2 bases short, with 14 bases between. The CDR3 sequence: CASSLAEDNLNYGYTF. DNA of the CDR3: TGTGCCAGCAGCTTGGCTGAGGACAATTTAAACTATGGCTACACCTTC.

This clonotype has at least ten counts. This CDR3 is CASSPPGQLNTGELFF. CDR3 nucleotides: TGTGCCAGCAGCCCCCCGGGACAGCTGAACACCGGGGAGCTGTTTTTT. The chain couples TRBV5-4 to TRBJ2-2, with TRBD1 matching over 7 bases. Germline CDR1 is SGHNT and CDR2 is YYREEE (reference sequence). The CDR3 length is 16 residues. V lost 4 bases to trimming and J lost 1 base; unmatched junction nucleotides: 7.

This clonotype has a count of ten or more. The V and J genes are TRBV7-8 and TRBJ2-5, with unresolved D. The CDR3 spans 14 residues. Germline values: CDR1 SGHVS, CDR2 FQNEAQ. V was trimmed by 8 bases and J by 4 bases, leaving 17 bases between them. In DNA, the CDR3 is TGTGCCAGCCGCTACCCGGGTGTATCAGAGACCCAGTACTTC. Encoded protein: CASRYPGVSETQYF.

This clonotype was counted many times. The rearrangement joins TRBV7-8 to TRBJ2-7; tentatively, D is TRBD1 or TRBD2 (5 bases each). The CDR3 is 16 amino acids. Germline V lookup: CDR1 SGHVS, CDR2 FQNEAQ. Deletions cut 1 base from V and 4 bases from J, with 17 bases between. CDR3 coding DNA: TGTGCCAGCAGCTTAGTGTACCGGGACGAGGAGTACGAGCAGTACTTC. The encoded protein is CASSLVYRDEEYEQYF.

This clonotype was seen many times. This rearrangement joins TRBV7-9 to TRBJ2-5; a possible D gene is TRBD1 (5 bases). Trimming removed 6 bases at V and 5 bases at J, with 19 bases between. Per germline, CDR1 SEHNR and CDR2 FQNEAQ (reference sequence). The CDR3 contains 15 residues. The CDR3 DNA reads as TGTGCCAGCAGTCGAGAGGACACGAGAAGGGAGACCCAGTACTTC. It yields the protein CASSREDTRRETQYF.

This clonotype occurred many times. A read error may account for a junction end that differs from germline. The genes are TRBV5-5 and TRBJ1-5; no definite D call. The CDR3 covers 15 residues. The germline V gene has CDR1 SGHKS and CDR2 YYEKEE (reference sequence). In DNA, the CDR3 is TGCGCCAGCAGCTCCACTGTTACTAGCAATCAGCCCCAGCATTTT. This gives the protein CASSSTVTSNQPQHF.

This clonotype was counted at least ten times. The chain joins TRBV29-1 to TRBJ2-7; the D gene is possibly TRBD2 (7 bases). Germline V gene lookup returns CDR1 SQVTM and CDR2 ANQGSEA. Trimming removed 6 bases at V and 0 bases at J, with 12 bases between. This CDR3 is 13 amino acids long. Here the CDR3 reads CSVRGGSSYEQYF. Here the CDR3 DNA reads TGCAGCGTCAGGGGCGGGAGCTCCTACGAGCAGTACTTC.

This clonotype was detected ten times or more. The chain combines TRBV27 with TRBJ2-3, with D possibly TRBD2 on 6 matching bases. The germline V gene encodes CDR1 MNHEY and CDR2 SMNVEV (reference sequence). CDR3 size: 13 residues. Trimming cost V 7 bases and J 2 bases, with 10 bases left between them. The DNA for the CDR3 is TGTGCCAGCACTAGGGGACTCACAGATACGCAGTATTTT. It encodes CASTRGLTDTQYF.

This chain links TRBV15 with TRBJ2-7, with TRBD2 as a possible D gene (5 bases). CDR1 is LNHNV and CDR2 is YYDKDF in the germline V gene (reference sequence). This CDR3 contains 13 residues. Trimming shortened V by 3 bases and J by 3 bases, and 9 bases separated the two germline ends. The CDR3 DNA reads TGTGCCACCAGCAGCGAGGGCCACTACGAGCAGTACTTC. Protein: CATSSEGHYEQYF.

This clonotype was counted many times. The chain is built from TRBV19 and TRBJ2-1; 9 bases match TRBD1. Germline V gene data show CDR1 as LNHDA and CDR2 as SQIVND (reference sequence). The CDR3 contains 15 residues. Germline trimming cut 6 bases from V and 4 bases from J; bases unmatched to any gene: 7. CDR3 region: CASSVQGQGYNEQFF. DNA of the CDR3: TGTGCCAGTAGCGTTCAGGGACAGGGATACAATGAGCAGTTCTTC.

This clonotype showed up many times. The chain recombines TRBV6-2 or TRBV6-3 with TRBJ2-5, with D perhaps matching TRBD2 (5 bases). Per germline, CDR1 MNHEY and CDR2 SVGEGT. V dropped 5 bases and J dropped 5 bases, with 15 bases sitting between them. The CDR3 loop spans 14 amino acids. CDR3 nucleotide sequence: TGTGCCAGCAGTCCAAGCGGACCTAGGGAGACCCAGTACTTC. Translated, it gives CASSPSGPRETQYF.

This clonotype was counted many times. The chain employs TRBV7-8 and TRBJ2-1; 7 bases are shared with TRBD2. Germline values: CDR1 SGHVS, CDR2 FQNEAQ. Trimming took 0 bases from V and 4 from J; bases not matched to a gene: 3. This CDR3 contains 15 residues. The CDR3 region is CASSLATSRYNEQFF. The DNA for the CDR3 is TGTGCCAGCAGCTTAGCGACTAGCAGGTACAATGAGCAGTTCTTC.

In this sample, this clonotype turned up a few times. V and J are TRBV11-2 and TRBJ2-7; D remains unclear. Germline CDR1 and CDR2: SGHAT and FQNNGV. Trimming took off 4 bases at V and 7 bases at J, with 14 bases between the two ends. This CDR3 has 13 residues. Here the CDR3 reads CASSWPNFEEQYF. In DNA, the CDR3 is TGTGCCAGCAGCTGGCCTAATTTTGAAGAGCAGTACTTC.

The chain couples TRBV18 to TRBJ1-3; a weak D match, TRBD1 (5 bases). The germline V and J ends were trimmed by 3 bases and 2 bases, with 11 bases remaining between them. Germline assignment: CDR1 KGHSH and CDR2 LQKENI. The CDR3 is 15 residues long. The DNA of the CDR3 is TGTGCCAGCTCACCCCCCGGGGGGGCTGGAAACACCATATATTTT. Its translation: CASSPPGGAGNTIYF.

This clonotype came up many times. The chain uses TRBV7-8 and TRBJ2-7; D possibly matches TRBD1 or TRBD2 (5 bases each). CDR1 is SGHVS, CDR2 FQNEAQ, per germline. The CDR3 contains 17 residues. V lost 4 bases and J lost 0, with 19 bases in between. The CDR3 spells CASSSAGTSISSYEQYF. The CDR3 nucleotides read TGTGCCAGCAGCTCAGCCGGGACCTCAATTAGCTCCTACGAGCAGTACTTC.

This clonotype has ten or more counts. The V and J genes are TRBV7-6 and TRBJ2-7, with a possible D match to TRBD1 (7 bases). In germline, CDR1 is SGHVS, CDR2 FNYEAQ. V shed 8 bases and J shed 6 bases, with 11 bases lying between them. The CDR3 has 11 amino acids. The CDR3, as DNA: TGTGCCAGCCAGGGGGGAGGCGAGCAGTACTTC. Its translation is CASQGGGEQYF.

There are many counts of this clonotype. V and J are TRBV7-8 and TRBJ1-1, with 9 bases identical to TRBD1. Trimming removed 5 bases from V and 8 bases from J; junction bases left unmatched: 15. This CDR3 has 16 amino acids. Germline CDR1 SGHVS, CDR2 FQNEAQ. CDR3: CASSSTGGASRTEAFF. The CDR3 nucleotides are TGTGCCAGCAGCAGTACAGGGGGCGCATCCAGGACCGAAGCTTTCTTT.

This clonotype has at least ten counts. The chain combines TRBV27 with TRBJ2-7, with 8 nucleotides matching TRBD1. The CDR3 sequence is 16 residues long. Trimming removed 4 bases from V and 5 bases from J; junction bases left unmatched: 13. Germline V gene lookup returns CDR1 MNHEY and CDR2 SMNVEV (reference sequence). CDR3 bases: TGTGCCAGCAGTTCCCTGGACAGGGACCCATTTCACGAGCAGTACTTC. This translates into CASSSLDRDPFHEQYF.